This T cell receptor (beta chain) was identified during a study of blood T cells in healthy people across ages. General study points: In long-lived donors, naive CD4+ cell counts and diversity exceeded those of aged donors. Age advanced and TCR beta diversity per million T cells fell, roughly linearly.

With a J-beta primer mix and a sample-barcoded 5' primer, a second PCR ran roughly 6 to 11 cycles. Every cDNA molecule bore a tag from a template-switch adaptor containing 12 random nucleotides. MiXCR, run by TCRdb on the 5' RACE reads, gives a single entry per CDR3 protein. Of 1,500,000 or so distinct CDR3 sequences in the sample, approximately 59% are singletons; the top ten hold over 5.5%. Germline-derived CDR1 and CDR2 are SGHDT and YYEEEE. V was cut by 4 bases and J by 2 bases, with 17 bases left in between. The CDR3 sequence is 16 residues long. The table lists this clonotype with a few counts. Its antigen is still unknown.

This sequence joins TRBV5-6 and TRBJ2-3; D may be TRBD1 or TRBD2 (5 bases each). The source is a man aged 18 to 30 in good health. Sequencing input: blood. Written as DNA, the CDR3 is TGTGCCAGCAGCCCGGGACCGCTACCGTTCACAGATACGCAGTATTTT. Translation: CASSPGPLPFTDTQYF.